This T cell receptor (beta chain) was observed in a study of cytomegalovirus exposure and HLA in healthy donors. Whole-study context: Researchers found that approximately 80% of under 450 genotyped donors fell within the Caucasian-associated ancestry cluster. General study results and limits: Upon later analysis, HLA-associated TCR beta chains proved more clonally expanded than other, equally common chains. Information on immune exposure was restricted to one variable (CMV serostatus). The study flagged around 160 TCR beta chains as cytomegalovirus-associated.

With 60 Vbeta and 13 Jbeta primers, the PCR was carried out. Here immunoSEQ multiplex PCR was the method, and the copy in TCRdb shows in-frame clones only, minus some. The profile covers under 250,000 clones, with over 75% appearing a single time and 10% taken by the ten largest. Note on this clone: What it recognizes is unknown.

Material: PBMCs. This TCR was sampled from a woman between 50 and 59 years old in good health and CMV-seropositive.

The DNA for the CDR3 is TGTGCCAGCAGTCAAGGGGGCGGAGTTCAGCCCCAGCATTTT. Its protein is CASSQGGGVQPQHF. The rearrangement joins TRBV27 to TRBJ1-5; 7 bases are shared with TRBD1. Germline CDR1 MNHEY, CDR2 SMNVEV (reference sequence). The CDR3 consists of 14 residues. V shed 5 bases and J 6 bases; nucleotides not matched to a gene: 7.